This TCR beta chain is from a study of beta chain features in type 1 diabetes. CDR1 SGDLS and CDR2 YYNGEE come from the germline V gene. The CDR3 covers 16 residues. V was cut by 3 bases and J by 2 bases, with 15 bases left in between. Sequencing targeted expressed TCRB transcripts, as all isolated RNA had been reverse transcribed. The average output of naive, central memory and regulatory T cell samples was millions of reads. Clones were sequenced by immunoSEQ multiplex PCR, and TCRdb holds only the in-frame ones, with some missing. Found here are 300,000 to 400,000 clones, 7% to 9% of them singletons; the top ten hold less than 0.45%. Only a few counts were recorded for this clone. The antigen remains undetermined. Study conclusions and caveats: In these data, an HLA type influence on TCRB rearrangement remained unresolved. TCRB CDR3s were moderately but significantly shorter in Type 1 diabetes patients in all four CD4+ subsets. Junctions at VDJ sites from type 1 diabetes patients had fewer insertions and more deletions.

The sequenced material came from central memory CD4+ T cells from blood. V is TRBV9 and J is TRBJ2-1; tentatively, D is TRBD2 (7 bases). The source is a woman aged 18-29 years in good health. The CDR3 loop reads CASSAPGAGAYNEQFF. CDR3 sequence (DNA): TGTGCCAGCAGCGCGCCGGGGGCGGGAGCCTACAATGAGCAGTTCTTC.